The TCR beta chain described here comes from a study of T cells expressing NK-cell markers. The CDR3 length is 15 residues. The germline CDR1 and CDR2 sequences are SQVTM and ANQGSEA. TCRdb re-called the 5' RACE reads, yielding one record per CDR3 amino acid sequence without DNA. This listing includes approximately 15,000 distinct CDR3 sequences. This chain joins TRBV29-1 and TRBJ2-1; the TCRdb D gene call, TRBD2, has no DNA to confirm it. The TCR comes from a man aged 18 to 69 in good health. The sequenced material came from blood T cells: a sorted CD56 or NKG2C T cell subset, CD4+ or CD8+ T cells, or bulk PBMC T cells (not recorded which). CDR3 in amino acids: CSVELLGGAYNEQFF.